The T cell receptor (beta chain) under discussion was sequenced for a study of cytomegalovirus exposure and HLA in healthy donors. For this clone: The antigen remains unidentified.

Germline CDR1 is MDHEN and CDR2 is SYDVKM. The CDR3 contains 15 residues. The V end was cut by 2 bases, the J end by 0 bases, with 8 bases between. The study ran its PCR with 60 Vbeta and 13 Jbeta primers. Sequenced by immunoSEQ multiplex PCR; TCRdb stores in-frame clones only, minus some. The table records roughly 150,000 clones, around 80% of them present only once. Findings of the study overall: Some V segments could not be told apart, so they were left out, TRBV6-2 and TRBV6-3 among them. Apparent HLA restriction characterized most CMV-associated TCR beta chains in a later analysis.

The chain couples TRBV28 to TRBJ1-3; a possible D gene is TRBD1 (5 bases). The source is a man aged 25-45 years in good health and CMV-seropositive. The sequenced material came from PBMCs. The CDR3 loop reads CASSLRGNSGNTIYF. The CDR3 nucleotides are TGTGCCAGCAGTTTAAGGGGAAACTCTGGAAACACCATATATTTT.